This is a list of T cell receptor beta chains from one sample in a study of blood T cells in healthy people across ages. Each CDR3 protein gets one entry after TCRdb re-called the 5' RACE reads with MiXCR. The table includes under 1,100,000 distinct CDR3 sequences, around 27% detected once. These data were likewise used in another study, on T cells of mothers and their children.

Material: blood. The receptors originated from a girl aged 2 to 9 in good health. CDR3s include the opening cysteine and the closing phenylalanine or tryptophan. D genes are given only for firm matches. Clone size appears in some rows only: once, few, many, or a class for an expanded clone.

>.|TRBJ2-7|few|TRBV10-2
CASSESTGWNEQYF
TGCGCCAGCAGTGAGTCTACAGGGTGGAACGAGCAGTACTTC
>.|TRBJ2-1|.|TRBV3-1
CASSHPGWYNEQFF
TGTGCCAGCAGCCACCCCGGGTGGTACAATGAGCAGTTCTTC
>.|TRBJ2-4|.|TRBV2
CASRGTWLAKNIQYF
TGTGCCAGCCGAGGCACGTGGTTGGCCAAAAACATTCAGTACTTC
>.|TRBJ1-2|few|TRBV10-3
CAIYDSRRANYGYTF
TGTGCCATCTATGACTCCCGGAGAGCTAACTATGGCTACACCTTC
>.|TRBJ1-2|.|TRBV11-2
CASWGPSKSGYTF
TGTGCCAGCTGGGGGCCTAGCAAAAGTGGCTACACCTTC
>TRBD1|TRBJ1-6|.|TRBV6-6
CASRHPGQGASPLHF
TGTGCCAGCAGACATCCGGGACAGGGGGCTTCACCCCTCCACTTT
>.|TRBJ2-4|.|TRBV28
CASSSGIQYF
TGTGCCAGCAGTTCAGGCATTCAGTACTTC
>TRBD1|TRBJ2-3|.|TRBV20-1
CSARGGQATDTQYF
TGCAGTGCTAGAGGTGGACAGGCCACAGATACGCAGTATTTT
>.|TRBJ1-4|.|TRBV3-1
CASSQSWDITNEKLFF
TGTGCCAGCAGCCAATCTTGGGACATAACTAATGAAAAACTGTTTTTT
>.|TRBJ1-2|.|TRBV28
CASRSEGLTNYGYTF
TGTGCCAGCAGGTCGGAGGGACTGACTAACTATGGCTACACCTTC
>TRBD1|TRBJ2-5|few|TRBV12-3/TRBV12-4
CATGTGVETQYF
TGTGCCACAGGGACAGGGGTAGAGACCCAGTACTTC
>.|TRBJ2-7|.|TRBV28
CASRSSGFYEQYF
TGTGCCAGCAGGTCCTCGGGATTCTACGAGCAGTACTTC
>.|TRBJ2-1|.|TRBV25-1
CASSVFGLYNEQFF
TGTGCCAGCAGTGTGTTTGGGCTCTACAATGAGCAGTTCTTC
>.|TRBJ2-7|.|TRBV7-9
CASSLDILVGSSYEQHF
TGTGCCAGCAGCTTAGATATACTCGTCGGGAGCTCCTACGAGCAGCACTTC
>.|TRBJ1-3|.|TRBV6-6
CASRSGGNTIYF
TGTGCCAGCAGAAGTGGTGGAAACACCATATATTTT
>TRBD2|TRBJ2-5|.|TRBV5-1
CASKSGGRQETQYF
TGCGCCAGCAAGAGCGGGGGGCGACAAGAGACCCAGTACTTC
>TRBD2|TRBJ2-1|.|TRBV6-5
CASYIGGGVPNEQFF
TGTGCCAGCTACATCGGGGGGGGCGTGCCCAATGAGCAGTTCTTC
>.|TRBJ2-2|.|TRBV7-9
CASSLAVREWDTGELFF
TGTGCCAGCAGCTTAGCCGTTCGGGAATGGGACACCGGGGAGCTGTTTTTT
>.|TRBJ2-4|.|TRBV5-1
CASSLGSHQAKNIQYF
TGCGCCAGCAGCTTGGGTAGTCACCAGGCCAAAAACATTCAGTACTTC
>.|TRBJ1-1|few|TRBV7-9
CASSSMGLNTEAFF
TGTGCCAGCAGCTCTATGGGTCTGAACACTGAAGCTTTCTTT
>TRBD2|TRBJ2-4|.|TRBV6-6
CASSSFTDTEGGNIQHF
TGTGCCAGCAGTTCTTTTACTGACACCGAGGGAGGGAACATTCAGCACTTC
>TRBD2|TRBJ2-7|.|TRBV20-1
CSARDAFSGGSYEQYF
TGCAGTGCTAGAGATGCCTTTAGCGGGGGAAGTTACGAGCAGTACTTC
>TRBD1|TRBJ2-5|many|TRBV7-2
CASSLAEQGAGETQYF
TGTGCCAGCAGCTTAGCGGAACAGGGGGCGGGAGAGACCCAGTACTTC
>TRBD2|TRBJ2-1|few|TRBV20-1
CSSLYGGGSYNEQFF
TGCAGTTCCTTATACGGCGGGGGGAGCTACAATGAGCAGTTCTTC
>.|TRBJ1-6|.|TRBV12-3/TRBV12-4
CASSPDHSSYNSPLHF
TGTGCCAGCAGTCCAGATCATAGCTCCTATAATTCACCCCTCCACTTT
>.|TRBJ2-7|few|TRBV28
CASSGPAPYEQYF
TGTGCCAGCAGTGGGCCGGCTCCCTACGAGCAGTACTTC
>.|TRBJ1-1|few|TRBV20-1
CSGGRGTEAFF
TGCAGTGGGGGACGTGGCACTGAAGCTTTCTTT
>.|TRBJ2-5|.|TRBV2
CASSNGTYGETQYF
TGTGCCAGCAGCAACGGGACTTACGGAGAGACCCAGTACTTC
>.|TRBJ2-2|.|TRBV9
CASSGDILGQLFF
TGTGCCAGCAGCGGAGACATTCTAGGGCAGCTGTTTTTT
>.|TRBJ1-2|.|TRBV2
CASSERVGGYTF
TGTGCCAGCAGTGAGCGAGTGGGGGGCTACACCTTC
>.|TRBJ2-1|.|TRBV27
CASSSFDEGNNEQFF
TGTGCCAGCAGTTCTTTTGACGAGGGAAACAATGAGCAGTTCTTC
>.|TRBJ1-1|few|TRBV4-3
CASSIRENTEAFF
TGCGCCAGCAGCATCCGCGAGAACACTGAAGCTTTCTTT
>TRBD2|TRBJ2-1|.|TRBV4-3
CASSQASGGAYEQFF
TGCGCCAGCAGCCAAGCTAGCGGGGGGGCGTATGAGCAGTTCTTC
>.|TRBJ1-1|.|TRBV7-3
CASSLTGQNTEAFF
TGTGCCAGCAGCTTAACGGGACAGAACACTGAAGCTTTCTTT
>TRBD1|TRBJ1-6|.|TRBV13
CASSFGKGASPLHF
TGTGCCAGCAGCTTTGGAAAGGGGGCTTCACCCCTCCACTTT
>TRBD1|TRBJ2-7|few|TRBV28
CATRPAGGSYEQYF
TGTGCCACCCGACCGGCAGGGGGTTCCTACGAGCAGTACTTC
>.|TRBJ1-1|few|TRBV7-3
CASRGASDTEAFF
TGTGCCAGCAGAGGGGCGAGTGACACTGAAGCTTTCTTT
>.|TRBJ1-6|few|TRBV28
CASSSTASPLHF
TGTGCCAGCAGCTCGACAGCCTCACCCCTCCACTTT
>.|TRBJ2-1|.|TRBV12-3/TRBV12-4
CASSFFGQPRNEQFF
TGTGCCAGCAGTTTTTTCGGCCAGCCCCGAAATGAGCAGTTCTTC
>.|TRBJ2-5|.|TRBV5-1
CASSTEETQVKETQYF
TGCGCCAGCAGCACTGAGGAGACCCAAGTTAAAGAGACCCAGTACTTC
>.|TRBJ2-5|many|TRBV9
CASSVESAQETQYF
TGTGCCAGCAGCGTAGAATCTGCCCAAGAGACCCAGTACTTC
>.|TRBJ1-2|.|TRBV7-3
CASSPRENYGYTF
TGTGCCAGCAGCCCCAGGGAGAACTATGGCTACACCTTC
>.|TRBJ1-2|.|TRBV5-1
CASSSGLSYGYTF
TGCGCCAGCAGCTCGGGATTGAGCTATGGCTACACCTTC
>TRBD2|TRBJ2-1|.|TRBV11-2
CASSLGGGGPYFF
TGTGCCAGCAGCTTAGGGGGGGGAGGCCCCTATTTCTTC
>.|TRBJ2-5|few|TRBV7-2
CASSLGGPSYQETQYF
TGTGCCAGCAGCTTAGGGGGGCCTAGCTACCAAGAGACCCAGTACTTC
>.|TRBJ2-2|few|TRBV27
CASTSGNGELFF
TGTGCCAGCACCTCAGGGAACGGGGAGCTGTTTTTT
>TRBD1|TRBJ1-1|.|TRBV6-5
CASSIQGATEAFF
TGTGCCAGCAGTATACAGGGGGCCACTGAAGCTTTCTTT
>.|TRBJ2-1|.|TRBV4-3
CASSQDNRETYNEQFF
TGCGCCAGCAGCCAAGATAACAGGGAAACCTACAATGAGCAGTTCTTC
>.|TRBJ2-7|.|TRBV28
CASSYDRRAYEQYF
TGTGCCAGCAGCTATGACAGAAGGGCCTACGAGCAGTACTTC
>.|TRBJ2-7|few|TRBV7-2
CASSRQEVYEQYF
TGTGCCAGCAGCCGACAGGAGGTCTACGAGCAGTACTTC
>.|TRBJ1-1|.|TRBV3-1
CASSQAGTVNTEAFF
TGTGCCAGCAGCCAGGCCGGGACGGTGAACACTGAAGCTTTCTTT
>.|TRBJ2-5|once|TRBV9
CASSGEGWETQSF
TGTGCCAGCAGCGGAGAAGGGTGGGAGACCCAGTCCTTC
>.|TRBJ2-7|.|TRBV7-3
CASSLTSPGECCEQYF
TGTGCCAGCAGCTTAACGTCGCCAGGGGAGTGCTGCGAGCAGTACTTC